This TCR beta chain emerged from a study of identical twins. Study-wide points: Beta out-of-frame twin sharing showed a weaker excess.

This clonotype came up a few times. The antigen is undetermined. An end of the junction differs from the germline gene, which may be a read error. The cDNA had a unique molecular identifier and a template-switch universal primer site. TCRdb redid the calling of the 5' RACE reads with MiXCR, one entry per CDR3 protein. The data contain about 190,000 distinct CDR3 sequences, roughly 15% of them singletons. These data are also associated with another study on T cells expressing NK-cell markers.

Specimen: CD8+ T cells sorted from blood. This receptor was taken from a woman under 30 in good health.

For the CDR3, the DNA is TGTGCCGGGAGGTGGGAGATAGCGGGAGCTTTGACCGGGGAGCTGTTTTTT. It encodes CAGRWEIAGALTGELFF. V gene TRBV30 combines with J gene TRBJ2-2, with 9 nucleotides matching TRBD2. The CDR3 extends over 17 amino acids. The germline CDR1 and CDR2 sequences are GTSNPN and SVGIG (reference sequence).